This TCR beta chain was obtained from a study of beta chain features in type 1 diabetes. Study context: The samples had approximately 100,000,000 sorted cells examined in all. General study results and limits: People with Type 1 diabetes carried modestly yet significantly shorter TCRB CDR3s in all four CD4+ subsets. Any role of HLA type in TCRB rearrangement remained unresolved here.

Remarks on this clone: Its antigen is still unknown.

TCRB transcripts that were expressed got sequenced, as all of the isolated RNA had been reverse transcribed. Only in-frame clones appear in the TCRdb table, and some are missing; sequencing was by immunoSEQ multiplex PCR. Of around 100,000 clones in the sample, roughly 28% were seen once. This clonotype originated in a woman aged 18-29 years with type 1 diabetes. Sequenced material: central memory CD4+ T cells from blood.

CDR3 amino acids: CASSPFSGNTGELFF. The CDR3, as DNA: TGTGCCAGCTCACCATTCTCGGGGAACACCGGGGAGCTGTTTTTT. The V call is TRBV18, the J call TRBJ2-2, with D hard to call. The CDR3 has 15 amino acids. Germline V gene sequence: CDR1 KGHSH, CDR2 LQKENI. V was clipped by 2 bases and J by 1 base, with 8 bases between them.